The entry below gives a single TCR beta chain sequence along with its context. In the original processing: Nucleated cell number was recorded as an estimate derived from reference gene primer amplification. Assay used: immunoSEQ multiplex PCR; TCRdb lists only in-frame clones, some missing. Clone size and V and J calls were adopted from that table, with D and trimming inferred from the DNA. The sample lists approximately 300,000 clones, approximately 92% seen once, with nearly 7% in the top ten. The CDR3 contains 16 residues. The germline CDR1 and CDR2 sequences are LNHDA and SQIVND (reference sequence). Trimming removed 3 bases from V and 3 bases from J; junction bases left unmatched: 10. These data come from a study of blood T cell repertoires in COVID-19. Study background: Samples of COVID-19 (acute and convalescent) were obtained from the United States, Italy and Spain. PBMCs, B-cell-depleted T cells, or T cells were the source of the cDNA or gDNA that made up the material.

It was during active infection that Seattle patients were enrolled and then longitudinally followed. The material sequenced was peripheral blood. V and J are TRBV19 and TRBJ2-5, with 7 bases that match TRBD2. This TCR came from a woman aged 25-40 years with COVID-19, enrolled during active disease. The CDR3 spells CASSMGGSGGEETQYF. In DNA form, the CDR3 reads TGTGCCAGTAGTATGGGGGGGTCGGGAGGTGAAGAGACCCAGTACTTC.